Listed below are T cell receptor beta chains from one sample, sequenced in a study of memory CD4+ T cells and cytomegalovirus serostatus. Assay used: immunoSEQ multiplex PCR; TCRdb lists only in-frame clones, some missing. The sample lists about 25,000 clones; less than 80% were seen once. The sample was memory CD4+ T cells from blood. The receptors were sampled from an adult in good health and CMV-seronegative. CDR3s leave out the opening cysteine and the closing phenylalanine or tryptophan.

TRBV2,ASSETGFSYGYT
TRBV7-8,ASSLAIQGTEQF
TRBV27,ASSQRTGDQPQH
TRBV18,ASSPDQTYEQY
TRBV5-4,ASSRGGKNTEAF
TRBV7-2,ASSPGNPYEQY
TRBV18,ASSPPGLAGGRETQY
TRBV6-6,ASSLTPDEQY
TRBV4-2,ASSQDTSTDIGYGYT
TRBV12-2,ASRLAGNEQF
TRBV2,ASSNVKREGQLYLTDTQY
TRBV4-3,ASSPGPGSTDTQY
TRBV7-2,ASSLLGYYTEAF